This T cell receptor beta chain was profiled in a study of shared clonotypes between healthy human individuals. Study-wide results and limits: Generally, naive subsets (rather than memory subsets) showed larger estimated richness.

The protocol was immunoSEQ multiplex PCR, while the TCRdb copy is restricted to in-frame clones and leaves out a portion. Of some 2,000,000 clones listed, about 95% are singletons. This clone was seen once. Its antigen is undetermined. Its ends do not fully match the called genes, so a read error is possible. This TCR was recovered from a man younger than 35 in good health. Sequencing was done on a sample of naive CD4+ T cells sorted from blood. Subset specified: CD45RA+ positively selected.

The CDR3 sequence: CASRYSGGSEAFF. The CDR3 DNA reads as TGTGCCAGCAGATACTCAGGGGGCTCTGAAGCTTTCTTT. The V and J genes are TRBV6-5 and TRBJ1-1; TRBD1 matches at 8 bases. Germline-derived CDR1 and CDR2 are MNHEY and SVGAGI. CDR3 length equals 13 residues.